The text below deals with one T cell receptor beta chain. Its antigen target is currently unknown. Nothing much larger sits one base from this clone, and base qualities are not available. From a lookup of the germline V gene (reference sequence), CDR1 and CDR2 are LNHDA and SQIVND. Its CDR3 holds 14 amino acids, cysteine through phenylalanine. Only the CDR3 region is kept as DNA, spanning 42 bases read in frame from base 1. A distance of 15 bases separates the germline ends of V and J, which lose 2 bases and 10 bases respectively. These data are taken from a study of a mutant IDH1 vaccine in newly diagnosed glioma (dated by TCRdb to the early 2020s). With respect to the entire study: Patients were given eight vaccinations, in weeks 1, 3, 5, 7, 11, 15, 19 and 23, which matched visits V03 through V10. Vaccination began 4-6 weeks after radiotherapy alone, or alongside temozolomide cycles in the chemotherapy-containing groups. Peripheral blood samples were drawn at six visits, namely V03 (baseline), V05, V07, V10, V12 and V13. Of the approximately 35 treated patients, around 62% were male and 37.5% were female, and a mean age of roughly 40 years was recorded. Longitudinal TCRB deep sequencing was performed for about two dozen treated patients wherever samples were available for exploratory analyses. Before enrollment, most patients had been given radiochemotherapy with temozolomide as standard therapy, while the rest had received either radiotherapy alone or temozolomide alone.

The library was made by the immunoSEQ multiplex PCR assay. Rearranged TCR beta chain sequences were amplified using the hsTCRB Kit according to the manufacturer's protocol. Sequencing of TCRB libraries was carried out on an Illumina MiSeq. The original pipeline was this. The kit vendor's proprietary platform handled demultiplexing, trimming and gene mapping. The immuneACCESS repertoire file appears here via TCRdb, limited to in-frame rearrangements. These files lack a portion of the clones; in checked studies, under half of the deficit traces to unresolved V genes, and the cause of the others is not known. D and trimming come from the DNA, and the V and J calls and clone size come from that table. The sample table holds 77,000 or so clones, of which roughly 85% were seen once. The ten largest clones add up to approximately 0.8% of the sample. Study-wide conclusions, independent of this receptor: PBMC samples for TCRB deep sequencing were selected based on availability. No apparent relationship was observed between pseudoprogression and alterations in the top peripheral T cell clonotypes detected by TCRB sequencing. It was noted by the authors that analyses of patient blood samples could not be reproduced owing to sample limitations. Immune responses induced by the vaccine were seen in approximately 93% of patients across multiple MHC alleles.

The intended sense of this specimen's time point label: week 23, last vaccination. Every vaccine dose consisted of 300 ug of a 20-mer mutant IDH1 peptide in Montanide, administered subcutaneously together with topical imiquimod. The donors had newly diagnosed IDH1-mutant astrocytomas of WHO grade 3 or 4 that showed loss of nuclear ATRX. The samples were drawn from NOA16, a multicentre, single-arm, open-label phase I trial in Germany that tested a mutant IDH1 peptide vaccine in humans for the first time. Genomic DNA for TCRB sequencing was extracted from EDTA blood using the DNeasy Blood and Tissue Kit.

The rearrangement combines TRBV19 with TRBJ1-5, with the D gene call left open. The source was PBMCs, collected from a glioma patient whose treatment included an IDH1 peptide vaccine. The receptor's source is a woman aged 45-59 years with glioma. CDR3 region: CASSIRPGGRPQHF. In nucleotides, the sequence is TGTGCCAGTAGTATACGTCCCGGAGGAAGACCCCAGCATTTT.